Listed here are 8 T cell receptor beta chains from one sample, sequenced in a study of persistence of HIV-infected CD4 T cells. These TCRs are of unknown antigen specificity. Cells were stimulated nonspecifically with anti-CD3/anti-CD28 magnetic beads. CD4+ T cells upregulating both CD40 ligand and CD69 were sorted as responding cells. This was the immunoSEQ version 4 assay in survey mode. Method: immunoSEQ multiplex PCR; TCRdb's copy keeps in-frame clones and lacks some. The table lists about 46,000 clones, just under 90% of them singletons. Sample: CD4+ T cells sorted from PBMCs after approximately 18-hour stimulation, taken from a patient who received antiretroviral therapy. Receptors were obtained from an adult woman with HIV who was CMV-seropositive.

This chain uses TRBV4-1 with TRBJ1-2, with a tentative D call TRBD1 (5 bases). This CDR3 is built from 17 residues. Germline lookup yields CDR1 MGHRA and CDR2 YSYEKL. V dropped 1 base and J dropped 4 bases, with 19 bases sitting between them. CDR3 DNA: TGCGCCAGCAGCCAAGCCCTAGGGACCCAACCGGGCTATGGCTACACCTTC. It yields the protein CASSQALGTQPGYGYTF.

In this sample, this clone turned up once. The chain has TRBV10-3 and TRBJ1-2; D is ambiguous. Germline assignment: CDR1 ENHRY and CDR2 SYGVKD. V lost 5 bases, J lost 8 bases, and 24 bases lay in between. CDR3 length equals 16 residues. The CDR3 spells CAISKIEGAGTGGYTF. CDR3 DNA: TGTGCCATCAGTAAAATTGAGGGTGCGGGAACGGGAGGCTACACCTTC.

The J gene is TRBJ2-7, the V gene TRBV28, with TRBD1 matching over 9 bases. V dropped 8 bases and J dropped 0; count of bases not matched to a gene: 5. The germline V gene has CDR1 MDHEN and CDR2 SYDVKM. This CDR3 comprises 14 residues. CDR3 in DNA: TGTGCCAGCTCGACGACAGGGGGCTCCTACGAGCAGTACTTC. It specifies CASSTTGGSYEQYF.

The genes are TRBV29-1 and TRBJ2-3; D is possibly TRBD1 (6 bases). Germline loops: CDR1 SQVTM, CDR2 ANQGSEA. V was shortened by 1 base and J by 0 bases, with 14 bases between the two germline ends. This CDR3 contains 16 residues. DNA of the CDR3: TGCAGCGTTGAAGTCAGGACAGCTGTAAGCACAGATACGCAGTATTTT. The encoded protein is CSVEVRTAVSTDTQYF.

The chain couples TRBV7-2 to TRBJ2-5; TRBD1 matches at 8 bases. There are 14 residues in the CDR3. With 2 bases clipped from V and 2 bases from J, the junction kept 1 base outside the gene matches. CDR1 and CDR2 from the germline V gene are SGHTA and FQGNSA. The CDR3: CASSLWDRQETQYF. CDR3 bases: TGTGCCAGCAGCTTATGGGACAGGCAAGAGACCCAGTACTTC.

The CDR3 DNA sequence: TGTGCCAGTAGCACCACTAACAGGGGCTTGAGTGGCTACACCTTC. Encoded protein: CASSTTNRGLSGYTF. This chain uses TRBV19 with TRBJ1-2; 7 bases are a match to TRBD1. V was pared by 6 bases and J by 7 bases, with 14 bases of the junction left unmatched. This CDR3 spans 15 amino acids. The germline V gene has CDR1 LNHDA and CDR2 SQIVND (reference sequence).

The CDR3, as DNA: TGTGCCAGCAGTGGGACTAGCGGCGCGCTAGCCAAAAACATTCAGTACTTC. Protein sequence: CASSGTSGALAKNIQYF. J is TRBJ2-4 and V is TRBV2; 10 bases line up with TRBD2. The CDR3 runs to 17 residues. Germline CDR1 reads SNHLY; CDR2 reads FYNNEI. Trimming at V came to 4 bases and at J to 0 bases, leaving 6 bases not matched to a gene.

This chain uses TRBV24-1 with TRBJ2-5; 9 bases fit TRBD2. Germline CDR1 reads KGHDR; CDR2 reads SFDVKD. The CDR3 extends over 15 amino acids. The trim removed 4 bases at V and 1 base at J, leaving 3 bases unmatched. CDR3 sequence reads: CATSEGGGGQETQYF. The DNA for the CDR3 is TGTGCCACCAGTGAAGGCGGGGGGGGCCAAGAGACCCAGTACTTC.